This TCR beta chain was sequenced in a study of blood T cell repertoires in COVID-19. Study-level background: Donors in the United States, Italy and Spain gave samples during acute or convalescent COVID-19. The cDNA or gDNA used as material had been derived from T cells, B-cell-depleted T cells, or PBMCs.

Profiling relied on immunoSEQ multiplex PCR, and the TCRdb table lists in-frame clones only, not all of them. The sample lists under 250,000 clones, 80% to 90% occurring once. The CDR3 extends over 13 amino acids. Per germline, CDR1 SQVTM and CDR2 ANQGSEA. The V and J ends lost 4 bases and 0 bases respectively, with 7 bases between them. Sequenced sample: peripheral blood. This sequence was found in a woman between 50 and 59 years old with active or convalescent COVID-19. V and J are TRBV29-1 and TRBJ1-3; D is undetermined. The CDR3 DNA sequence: TGCAGCGTTGTACCGGGCTCTGGAAACACCATATATTTT. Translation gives CSVVPGSGNTIYF.